Listed here are 10 T cell receptor beta chains from one sample, sequenced in a study of shared clonotypes between healthy human individuals. TCRdb's copy holds only in-frame clones and misses some; the assay was immunoSEQ multiplex PCR. The profile shows 2,500,000 or so clones, roughly 93% of them singletons. What was sequenced was naive CD4+ T cells from PBMCs. This sample's subset: CD45RA+ positively selected. The receptors here all came from a young man in good health. Some clones in this sample may be carry-over from other donors' samples.

V and J are TRBV2 and TRBJ2-1; D remains unclear. This CDR3 spans 14 amino acids. The V end lost 4 bases, the J end lost 13 bases, and 20 bases lay between the germline ends. Per germline, CDR1 SNHLY and CDR2 FYNNEI. The CDR3 coding sequence is TGTGCCAGCAGTGCGGCAGACCTAGGCACCGGACAGTTCTTC. It yields the protein CASSAADLGTGQFF.

The chain recombines TRBV2 with TRBJ2-1; TRBD1 aligns across 8 bases. The CDR3 totals 15 residues. J gave up 0 bases and V 8 bases, and 6 bases lay outside the gene matches. Germline V gives CDR1 SNHLY, CDR2 FYNNEI. The chain's CDR3 is CASLADRGSYNEQFF. For the CDR3, the DNA is TGTGCCAGCCTTGCTGACAGGGGCTCCTACAATGAGCAGTTCTTC.

V gene TRBV10-3 combines with J gene TRBJ2-1; 11 bases line up with TRBD2. CDR3 size: 15 residues. Looked up from germline, CDR1 is ENHRY and CDR2 is SYGVKD. The J segment lost 7 bases and the V segment lost 11 bases, leaving 13 bases of the junction unmatched. The CDR3 reads CASSEVAGGGNEQFF. The CDR3 DNA follows: TGTGCCTCCAGTGAGGTAGCGGGAGGGGGGAATGAGCAGTTCTTC.

The genes are TRBV7-9 and TRBJ1-5, with 7 bases that match TRBD1. Unmatched junction bases numbered 2, after V lost 2 bases and J lost 7 bases. The CDR3 is 13 residues long. The germline V gene encodes CDR1 SEHNR and CDR2 FQNEAQ (reference sequence). The CDR3 DNA follows: TGTGCCAGCAGCTTAAGGGACAGCCAGCCCCAGCATTTT. Translating gives CASSLRDSQPQHF.

The V gene is TRBV5-1, the J gene TRBJ2-1, with 11 nucleotides matching TRBD2. V gave up 2 bases and J gave up 9 bases; unmatched junction bases: 13. The germline V gene has CDR1 SGHRS and CDR2 YFSETQ. The CDR3 runs 17 residues. The CDR3 reads CASSLQIATSGMSEQFF. The CDR3 DNA is TGCGCCAGCAGCTTACAGATTGCGACTAGCGGGATGAGTGAGCAGTTCTTC.

The chain recombines TRBV27 with TRBJ1-2; D is undetermined. In germline, CDR1 is MNHEY, CDR2 SMNVEV (reference sequence). The V end lost 6 bases, the J end lost 8 bases, and 10 bases lay between the germline ends. The CDR3 is made up of 11 amino acids. As DNA, the CDR3 is TGTGCCAGCAGGAGGTTTGGGGGCTACACCTTC. It codes for CASRRFGGYTF.

The chain recombines TRBV28 with TRBJ2-2; possible D gene TRBD1, 6 bases. This CDR3 comprises 14 residues. V lost 7 bases and J 5 bases, leaving 14 bases between the germline ends. The V gene's germline CDR1 is MDHEN and CDR2 SYDVKM. CDR3 in amino acids: CASNLLQGTGELFF. The CDR3 DNA reads as TGTGCCAGCAACCTCCTACAGGGAACCGGGGAGCTGTTTTTT.

The chain couples TRBV7-2 to TRBJ2-7, with 7 bases lining up with TRBD1. After removal of 2 bases from V and 2 bases from J, the junction contained 6 bases not matched to a gene. This CDR3 is built from 15 residues. The germline V gene has CDR1 SGHTA and CDR2 FQGNSA. The CDR3: CASSLLQGRTYEQYF. The CDR3 bases are TGTGCCAGCAGCTTACTACAGGGGCGAACCTACGAGCAGTACTTC.

This rearrangement joins TRBV4-2 to TRBJ2-3, with D perhaps matching TRBD2 (5 bases). CDR3 length: 15 amino acids. Germline V gene sequence: CDR1 LGHNA, CDR2 YNFKEQ. V was pared by 1 base and J by 2 bases, with 10 bases between. The CDR3, as DNA: TGTGCCAGCAGCCAAGGGCTAGCAGTCACAGATACGCAGTATTTT. It encodes CASSQGLAVTDTQYF.

This clone has only one observation. The chain joins TRBV28 to TRBJ1-5; TRBD1 is a possible D gene (5 bases). With 6 bases removed from V and 9 bases from J, the gap between germline ends came to 18 bases. The CDR3 runs 14 residues. Germline assignment: CDR1 MDHEN and CDR2 SYDVKM. The CDR3 spells CASRIGTEEWPQHF. The CDR3, as DNA: TGTGCCAGCAGAATTGGGACGGAGGAATGGCCCCAGCATTTT.